Listed below are T cell receptor beta chains from one sample, sequenced in a study of cytomegalovirus exposure and HLA in healthy donors. TCRdb's copy holds only in-frame clones and misses some; the assay was immunoSEQ multiplex PCR. The sample lists 100,000 to 150,000 clones; about 80% were seen once. Sequenced material: PBMCs. The origin of the receptors is a man aged 55 to 70 in good health and CMV-seropositive. The CDR3 runs from the conserved cysteine through the conserved F or W. A D gene is named only where the DNA matches it firmly. Rows may omit the clone size; those that give it use once, few, many or a size class.

TRBV5-4	TRBJ2-5	TRBD2	-	TGTGCCAGCAGCACCGGGACTAGTAGCGAGACCCAGTACTTC	CASSTGTSSETQYF
TRBV7-8	TRBJ2-7	-	-	TGTGCCAGCAGCTTCGGAGCTTCCAGTGGCCACGAGCAGTACTTC	CASSFGASSGHEQYF
TRBV30	TRBJ2-7	-	-	TGTGCCTGGACCGACGAAGCCCAGCGGGTAGGGAACTACGAGCAGTACTTC	CAWTDEAQRVGNYEQYF
TRBV2	TRBJ1-2	TRBD1	few	TGTGCCAGCAGTACAGGGGTCTATGGCTACACCTTC	CASSTGVYGYTF
TRBV5-4	TRBJ2-5	-	-	TGTGCCAGCGGATCACGGGATTTAGAGACCCAGTACTTC	CASGSRDLETQYF
TRBV11-2	TRBJ2-5	TRBD1	-	TGTGCCAGCAGCTCCGGGACAGGGGAAGAGACCCAGTACTTC	CASSSGTGEETQYF
TRBV29-1	TRBJ2-7	-	-	TGCAGCGTTGAACGGGGACAAACCCCCGAGCAGTACTTC	CSVERGQTPEQYF
TRBV6-1	TRBJ2-7	TRBD2	-	TGTGCCAGCAGTGAAGCTAGATCTAGCGGGAGACCTTACGAGCAGTACTTC	CASSEARSSGRPYEQYF
TRBV5-1	TRBJ2-3	TRBD1	-	TGCGCCAGCAGCTTGCGCTCTGCCGGGACAGGGCTTATGGATACGCAGTATTTT	CASSLRSAGTGLMDTQYF
TRBV14	TRBJ1-2	-	once	TGTGCCAGCAGCCGACAAACGACAGTTGGCTACACCTTC	CASSRQTTVGYTF
TRBV15	TRBJ2-1	-	-	TGTGCCACCAGCAGAGATGGGGGGTATGAGCAGTTCTTC	CATSRDGGYEQFF
TRBV5-1	TRBJ2-2	TRBD1	-	TGCGCCAGCAGCTGGGGGACAGGGGACTTTAACACCGGGGAGCTGTTTTTT	CASSWGTGDFNTGELFF
TRBV5-1	TRBJ2-5	TRBD1	-	TGCGCCAGCAGGGGCGGGACAGGGACAGAGACCCAGTACTTC	CASRGGTGTETQYF
TRBV25-1	TRBJ2-3	TRBD1	-	TGTGCCAGCAGTGACGGGACAGGGGCTGGCACAGATACGCAGTATTTT	CASSDGTGAGTDTQYF
TRBV19	TRBJ1-1	-	few	TGTGCCAGTAGTATAACAAGAACCGACGACACTGGAGCTTTCTTT	CASSITRTDDTGAFF
TRBV5-4	TRBJ2-5	TRBD2	-	TGTGCCAGCAGTTCCGGGACTACAGAGACCCAGTACTTC	CASSSGTTETQYF
TRBV29-1	TRBJ2-7	TRBD1	-	TGCAGCGTCTTTATTTTCCCGGGACAGAGCTACGAGCAGTACTTC	CSVFIFPGQSYEQYF
TRBV18	TRBJ2-7	TRBD1	few	TGTGCCAGCTCACCACCAGGACAGGCCTTAAGCTCCTACGAGCAGTACTTC	CASSPPGQALSSYEQYF
TRBV12-5	TRBJ2-5	TRBD2	once	TGTGCTAGTGGTCCGGGGGCTAGCGGGGGCGTGGAGACCCAGTACTTC	CASGPGASGGVETQYF
TRBV5-4	TRBJ1-6	-	-	TGTGCCAGCAGCCCAGACAGGTCGACTTCACCCCTCCACTTT	CASSPDRSTSPLHF
TRBV28	TRBJ1-4	-	-	TGTGCCAGCAGTTTACCAGGACAGACGAATGAAAAACTGTTTTTT	CASSLPGQTNEKLFF
TRBV5-4	TRBJ2-7	TRBD1	-	TGTGCCAGCAGCCTCGACAGGGTAGCCGAGCAGTACTTC	CASSLDRVAEQYF
TRBV5-1	TRBJ2-3	TRBD1	-	TGCGCCAGCAGCTTGGTAGGGACAGGGGGCCACGATACGCAGTATTTT	CASSLVGTGGHDTQYF
TRBV5-1	TRBJ1-1	-	once	TGCGCCAGCAGCTTGGTGAACGCGGGCACTGAAGCTTTCTTT	CASSLVNAGTEAFF
TRBV27	TRBJ2-7	TRBD2	-	TGTGCCAGCAGTTTACCTAGCGGGCTCGAGCAGTACTTC	CASSLPSGLEQYF
TRBV5-1	TRBJ2-3	TRBD2	-	TGCGCCAGCAGCCCCTTCGGCGCGGCGGGGGGGCGAGGAGATACGCAGTATTTT	CASSPFGAAGGRGDTQYF
TRBV2	TRBJ1-1	-	-	TGTGCCAGCAGTGAGAGCAGAGGCACTGAAGCTTTCTTT	CASSESRGTEAFF
TRBV29-1	TRBJ1-3	TRBD1	-	TGCAGCGTTGCAGGGGGCTCTGGAAACACCATATATTTT	CSVAGGSGNTIYF
TRBV4-1	TRBJ2-1	TRBD2	-	TGCGCCAGCAGCCGGGATAGCGGGGGGGTAAATGAGCAGTTCTTC	CASSRDSGGVNEQFF
TRBV7-8	TRBJ1-2	-	-	TGTGCCAGCAGCTTAGCTCTGGGGGGGAGGAGCTATGGCTACACCTTC	CASSLALGGRSYGYTF
TRBV2	TRBJ2-3	-	-	TGTGCCAGCGCGGGCGGGGGCACAGATACGCAGTATTTT	CASAGGGTDTQYF
TRBV2	TRBJ2-1	-	-	TGTGCCAGCAGTTTGCCAGGAAATGAGCAGTTCTTC	CASSLPGNEQFF
TRBV21-1	TRBJ2-7	-	-	TGTGCCAGCAGCAGCTCCGGGACTAGCTCCTACGAGCAGTACTTC	CASSSSGTSSYEQYF
TRBV6-1	TRBJ2-7	TRBD2	-	TGTGCCAGCAGTGAGACTAGCGGGGAGTTCTACGAGCAGTACTTC	CASSETSGEFYEQYF
TRBV2	TRBJ2-2	-	few	TGTGCCAGCAGTGAAAACTCACGAGGAGCCGGGGAGCTGTTTTTT	CASSENSRGAGELFF
TRBV7-9	TRBJ1-4	TRBD1	-	TGTGCCAGCAGCTCGACAGGGGGCGCCGGGGAAAAACTGTTTTTT	CASSSTGGAGEKLFF